A selection of T cell receptor beta chains follows, all from one sample in a study of blood T cells in healthy people across ages. A single record per CDR3 protein comes from TCRdb applying MiXCR to the 5' RACE reads. In the table there are 700,000 to 1,000,000 distinct CDR3 sequences, under 55% of which are singletons. Sequencing used blood. Receptor source: a man in his 60s in good health. Each CDR3 is given with its conserved first and last residue. D genes are given only for firm matches. A row's size may be missing; if present it is once, few, many or a size class.

v_call: TRBV9; d_call: TRBD1; clone_size: -; j_call: TRBJ1-5; cdr3_aa: CASSAGQGSLGPQHF; cdr3_nt: TGTGCCAGCAGCGCCGGACAGGGGTCCCTTGGGCCCCAGCATTTT
v_call: TRBV4-2; d_call: TRBD1; clone_size: -; j_call: TRBJ1-2; cdr3_aa: CVSSQDQGVDYGYTF; cdr3_nt: TGTGTCAGCAGCCAAGACCAGGGGGTGGACTATGGCTACACCTTC
v_call: TRBV30; d_call: -; clone_size: -; j_call: TRBJ1-4; cdr3_aa: CAWNRELVNEKLFF; cdr3_nt: TGTGCCTGGAACAGGGAACTAGTTAATGAAAAACTGTTTTTT
v_call: TRBV25-1; d_call: -; clone_size: -; j_call: TRBJ1-6; cdr3_aa: CASSELDSRDSPLHF; cdr3_nt: TGTGCCAGCAGTGAACTGGACAGTAGGGATTCACCCCTCCACTTT
v_call: TRBV7-9; d_call: TRBD1; clone_size: -; j_call: TRBJ2-3; cdr3_aa: CASSPSGGHTQYF; cdr3_nt: TGTGCCAGCAGCCCGTCAGGGGGCCATACGCAGTATTTT
v_call: TRBV15; d_call: -; clone_size: few; j_call: TRBJ2-7; cdr3_aa: CATSREVGYEQYF; cdr3_nt: TGTGCCACCAGCAGAGAGGTAGGATACGAGCAGTACTTC
v_call: TRBV5-6; d_call: -; clone_size: -; j_call: TRBJ2-5; cdr3_aa: CASSFRAMYSLKTQYF; cdr3_nt: TGTGCCAGCAGCTTTCGGGCGATGTACTCCCTGAAGACCCAGTACTTC
v_call: TRBV7-2; d_call: TRBD2; clone_size: few; j_call: TRBJ2-1; cdr3_aa: CASSLAAGTSHNEQFF; cdr3_nt: TGTGCCAGCAGCTTGGCAGCGGGGACCTCCCACAATGAGCAGTTCTTC
v_call: TRBV20-1; d_call: TRBD1; clone_size: -; j_call: TRBJ2-7; cdr3_aa: CSARDRGRLDEQYF; cdr3_nt: TGCAGTGCTAGGGACAGGGGGCGCCTGGACGAGCAGTACTTC
v_call: TRBV11-3; d_call: -; clone_size: -; j_call: TRBJ2-1; cdr3_aa: CASSFRVSSYNEQFF; cdr3_nt: TGTGCCAGCAGCTTCAGGGTGAGCTCCTACAATGAGCAGTTCTTC
v_call: TRBV9; d_call: -; clone_size: -; j_call: TRBJ2-7; cdr3_aa: CASSVAPGVSSYEQYF; cdr3_nt: TGTGCCAGCAGCGTAGCGCCAGGGGTTAGCTCCTACGAGCAGTACTTC
v_call: TRBV11-3; d_call: TRBD2; clone_size: -; j_call: TRBJ2-3; cdr3_aa: CAGSLKPGLAGSGTDTQYF; cdr3_nt: TGTGCCGGCAGCTTGAAGCCGGGACTAGCGGGATCGGGGACAGATACGCAGTATTTT
v_call: TRBV6-2/TRBV6-3; d_call: -; clone_size: -; j_call: TRBJ2-7; cdr3_aa: CASSFVGGPLDEQYF; cdr3_nt: TGTGCCAGCAGTTTCGTGGGGGGGCCTCTCGACGAGCAGTACTTC
v_call: TRBV18; d_call: -; clone_size: -; j_call: TRBJ2-7; cdr3_aa: CASTVAGGYEQYF; cdr3_nt: TGTGCCAGCACCGTGGCAGGAGGCTACGAGCAGTACTTC
v_call: TRBV13; d_call: -; clone_size: -; j_call: TRBJ2-5; cdr3_aa: CASSLIADSQETQYF; cdr3_nt: TGTGCCAGCAGCTTAATCGCGGACAGCCAAGAGACCCAGTACTTC
v_call: TRBV20-1; d_call: TRBD2; clone_size: few; j_call: TRBJ2-3; cdr3_aa: CSAKGLAGSTDTQYF; cdr3_nt: TGCAGTGCTAAAGGACTAGCGGGGAGCACAGATACGCAGTATTTT
v_call: TRBV2; d_call: -; clone_size: -; j_call: TRBJ1-4; cdr3_aa: CASSELWGPTNEKLFF; cdr3_nt: TGTGCCAGCAGTGAATTATGGGGCCCAACTAATGAAAAACTGTTTTTT
v_call: TRBV24-1; d_call: -; clone_size: -; j_call: TRBJ2-7; cdr3_aa: CANSDFGGGAPKYF; cdr3_nt: -
v_call: TRBV5-1; d_call: -; clone_size: -; j_call: TRBJ1-2; cdr3_aa: CASTQNPQIRGGYTF; cdr3_nt: TGCGCCAGCACCCAAAACCCACAGATTAGAGGAGGCTACACCTTC
v_call: TRBV4-3; d_call: TRBD2; clone_size: -; j_call: TRBJ2-7; cdr3_aa: CASSQELAGGDEQYF; cdr3_nt: TGCGCCAGCAGCCAGGAACTAGCGGGGGGCGATGAGCAGTACTTC
v_call: TRBV3-1; d_call: -; clone_size: many; j_call: TRBJ2-1; cdr3_aa: CASSRRNEQFF; cdr3_nt: TGTGCCAGCAGTCGTAGAAATGAGCAGTTCTTC
v_call: TRBV18; d_call: TRBD1; clone_size: -; j_call: TRBJ2-7; cdr3_aa: CASSPRDRVLGEQYF; cdr3_nt: TGTGCCAGCTCACCGCGGGACAGGGTGTTGGGGGAGCAGTACTTC
v_call: TRBV29-1; d_call: TRBD1; clone_size: few; j_call: TRBJ1-2; cdr3_aa: CSVAPGTGGGCGYTF; cdr3_nt: TGCAGCGTAGCGCCCGGGACAGGGGGCGGATGTGGCTACACCTTC
v_call: TRBV10-3; d_call: -; clone_size: -; j_call: TRBJ2-3; cdr3_aa: CAISDPPDTQYF; cdr3_nt: TGTGCCATCAGTGATCCCCCAGATACGCAGTATTTT
v_call: TRBV29-1; d_call: -; clone_size: many; j_call: TRBJ2-3; cdr3_aa: CSVEPPHRGTDTQYF; cdr3_nt: TGCAGCGTTGAGCCCCCCCACCGAGGCACAGATACGCAGTATTTT
v_call: TRBV20-1; d_call: -; clone_size: -; j_call: TRBJ2-7; cdr3_aa: CSAAKKEQYF; cdr3_nt: TGCAGTGCAGCTAAGAAAGAGCAGTACTTC
v_call: TRBV3-1; d_call: -; clone_size: -; j_call: TRBJ2-1; cdr3_aa: CASSQVHYNEQFF; cdr3_nt: TGTGCCAGCAGCCAAGTTCACTACAATGAGCAGTTCTTC
v_call: TRBV7-2; d_call: TRBD1; clone_size: -; j_call: TRBJ2-3; cdr3_aa: CASSTTPGQGADTQYF; cdr3_nt: TGTGCCAGCAGCACGACACCGGGACAGGGTGCAGATACGCAGTATTTT
v_call: TRBV12-3/TRBV12-4; d_call: -; clone_size: -; j_call: TRBJ2-3; cdr3_aa: CASSFPGGSTDTQYF; cdr3_nt: TGTGCCAGCAGTTTTCCGGGGGGCAGCACAGATACGCAGTATTTT
v_call: TRBV20-1; d_call: -; clone_size: -; j_call: TRBJ2-1; cdr3_aa: CSAPFNLEQFF; cdr3_nt: TGCAGTGCTCCTTTTAACCTTGAGCAGTTCTTC
v_call: TRBV5-6; d_call: TRBD1; clone_size: few; j_call: TRBJ1-6; cdr3_aa: CASSQVDRVKSPLHF; cdr3_nt: TGTGCCAGCAGCCAAGTGGACAGGGTAAAGTCACCCCTCCACTTT
v_call: TRBV11-2; d_call: TRBD2; clone_size: -; j_call: TRBJ2-2; cdr3_aa: CASGAGGPTGELFF; cdr3_nt: TGTGCCAGCGGAGCGGGGGGCCCCACCGGGGAGCTGTTTTTT
v_call: TRBV7-2; d_call: -; clone_size: -; j_call: TRBJ2-3; cdr3_aa: CASSFRDFRTDTQYF; cdr3_nt: TGTGCCAGCAGCTTCCGGGACTTTCGCACAGATACGCAGTATTTT
v_call: TRBV27; d_call: -; clone_size: many; j_call: TRBJ2-7; cdr3_aa: CASSSGTEYYEQYF; cdr3_nt: TGTGCCAGCAGTTCAGGGACTGAATACTACGAGCAGTACTTC
v_call: TRBV20-1; d_call: -; clone_size: -; j_call: TRBJ2-5; cdr3_aa: CSGTGPQGQETQYF; cdr3_nt: TGCAGTGGTACCGGTCCGCAGGGACAAGAGACCCAGTACTTC
v_call: TRBV5-4; d_call: -; clone_size: once; j_call: TRBJ2-5; cdr3_aa: CASNFAGNQETQYF; cdr3_nt: TGTGCCAGCAACTTTGCGGGGAACCAAGAGACCCAGTACTTC
v_call: TRBV27; d_call: TRBD2; clone_size: -; j_call: TRBJ2-1; cdr3_aa: CASSSPGGGPHNEQFF; cdr3_nt: TGTGCCAGCAGTTCCCCTGGCGGGGGGCCTCACAATGAGCAGTTCTTC
v_call: TRBV20-1; d_call: -; clone_size: -; j_call: TRBJ2-1; cdr3_aa: CGARVMVAGNEQFF; cdr3_nt: TGCGGTGCTAGAGTAATGGTTGCCGGCAATGAGCAGTTCTTC
v_call: TRBV6-1; d_call: -; clone_size: few; j_call: TRBJ2-5; cdr3_aa: CASSVWTEQETQYF; cdr3_nt: TGTGCCAGCAGTGTCTGGACAGAGCAAGAGACCCAGTACTTC
v_call: TRBV7-2; d_call: -; clone_size: -; j_call: TRBJ2-2; cdr3_aa: CASSLGVYGGELFF; cdr3_nt: TGTGCCAGCAGCTTAGGCGTCTATGGCGGGGAGCTGTTTTTT
v_call: TRBV9; d_call: -; clone_size: -; j_call: TRBJ2-5; cdr3_aa: CASSVGHGGRGETQYF; cdr3_nt: TGTGCCAGCAGCGTAGGGCACGGCGGGCGAGGGGAGACCCAGTACTTC
v_call: TRBV5-6; d_call: -; clone_size: few; j_call: TRBJ1-2; cdr3_aa: CASSSPIYRDYGYTF; cdr3_nt: TGTGCCAGCAGCTCGCCGATCTACCGGGACTATGGCTACACCTTC
v_call: TRBV6-5; d_call: -; clone_size: -; j_call: TRBJ1-5; cdr3_aa: CASSSKPNQPQHF; cdr3_nt: TGTGCCAGCAGTTCTAAGCCGAATCAGCCTCAGCATTTT
v_call: TRBV11-1; d_call: TRBD1; clone_size: -; j_call: TRBJ2-1; cdr3_aa: CASSSTGIYNEQFF; cdr3_nt: TGTGCCAGCAGCTCGACAGGGATCTACAATGAGCAGTTCTTC
v_call: TRBV20-1; d_call: -; clone_size: few; j_call: TRBJ2-5; cdr3_aa: CSAFKETQYF; cdr3_nt: TGCAGTGCTTTTAAAGAGACCCAGTACTTC
v_call: TRBV25-1; d_call: -; clone_size: -; j_call: TRBJ1-6; cdr3_aa: CASSESRGRHSPLHF; cdr3_nt: TGTGCCAGCAGTGAAAGTCGGGGGAGGCATTCACCCCTCCACTTT
v_call: TRBV6-2/TRBV6-3; d_call: TRBD2; clone_size: -; j_call: TRBJ2-5; cdr3_aa: CASSYSVSGEETQYF; cdr3_nt: TGTGCCAGCAGTTACTCGGTCAGCGGGGAAGAGACCCAGTACTTC
v_call: TRBV12-3/TRBV12-4; d_call: -; clone_size: -; j_call: TRBJ2-3; cdr3_aa: CASSREALTDTQYF; cdr3_nt: TGTGCCAGCAGTCGTGAGGCCCTCACAGATACGCAGTATTTT
v_call: TRBV25-1; d_call: -; clone_size: -; j_call: TRBJ1-2; cdr3_aa: CASSDGLANGCTF; cdr3_nt: TGTGCCAGCAGTGACGGTCTCGCCAACGGCTGCACCTTC
v_call: TRBV20-1; d_call: TRBD2; clone_size: -; j_call: TRBJ2-5; cdr3_aa: CSAWTSGGLGETRYF; cdr3_nt: TGCAGTGCCTGGACTAGCGGGGGACTTGGGGAGACCCGGTACTTC